Below, one TCR beta chain is given with its context. This sample is drawn from a study of T cells in tumors after PD-1 blockade. For the study at large: Patients received pembrolizumab 200 mg every 3 weeks or cemiplimab 350 mg every 2 weeks. A subset received ongoing vismodegib 150 mg daily alongside anti-PD-1 therapy.

Repertoires were generated with immunoSEQ multiplex PCR, while TCRdb's copy carries only in-frame clones and drops some. Of around 19,000 clones detected, roughly 78% appear once; the ten largest clones hold approximately 25%. The sample consisted of PBMCs, taken before anti-PD-1 treatment. The source is a human donor with basal cell carcinoma.

CDR3 nucleotide sequence: TGTGCCAGCAGTTCGGACGTCAACCAGCCCCAGCATTTT. Translating gives CASSSDVNQPQHF. The genes are TRBV2 and TRBJ1-5, with D unclear. The CDR3 runs 13 residues. The germline V gene encodes CDR1 SNHLY and CDR2 FYNNEI. Trimming shortened V by 5 bases and J by 7 bases, and 12 bases separated the two germline ends.